These 18 T cell receptor beta chains originate from one sample sequenced in a study of blood T cell repertoires in COVID-19. TCRdb's copy holds only in-frame clones and misses some; the assay was immunoSEQ multiplex PCR. This sample has roughly 100,000 clones, with roughly 90% found just once. Sequenced material: peripheral blood. Receptors originate from an elderly man with acute or convalescent COVID-19.

The rearrangement uses TRBV5-1 and TRBJ2-1, with 9 nucleotides matching TRBD2. V was pared by 7 bases and J by 8 bases, with 13 bases of the junction left unmatched. The V gene's germline CDR1 is SGHRS and CDR2 YFSETQ. The CDR3 sequence is 15 residues long. The CDR3 reads CASSLAGFISHEQFF. The DNA for the CDR3 is TGCGCCAGCTCCCTAGCGGGATTCATAAGTCATGAGCAGTTCTTC.

This clone has more than one count but fewer than ten. The chain joins TRBV28 to TRBJ1-2; D perhaps matches TRBD1 (6 bases). Germline V gene lookup returns CDR1 MDHEN and CDR2 SYDVKM. The CDR3 is 16 residues long. The V end was cut by 8 bases, the J end by 2 bases, with 21 bases between. CDR3 nucleotide sequence: TGTGCCAGCGGCAGGGAAGGGGGTGATTCGAACTATGGCTACACCTTC. Translation gives CASGREGGDSNYGYTF.

The chain links TRBV7-9 to TRBJ2-5; 8 nucleotides match TRBD2. Germline CDR1 is SEHNR and CDR2 is FQNEAQ (reference sequence). Trimming removed 1 base from V and 4 bases from J; junction bases left unmatched: 11. This CDR3 region has 17 residues. CDR3 residues: CASSLDYGRAILETQYF. CDR3 DNA: TGTGCCAGCAGCTTAGACTACGGGAGGGCAATATTAGAGACCCAGTACTTC.

The gene calls are TRBV21-1 and TRBJ2-7; the table gives TRBD1 as D, unverified against the DNA. TRBV21-1 has pseudogene status. CDR3 length: 15 residues. The CDR3 DNA is TGTGCCAGCAGCTCCTTGACAGGGGTGGTCTACGAGCAGTACTTC. The encoded protein is CASSSLTGVVYEQYF.

The J gene is TRBJ1-4, the V gene TRBV5-1; 9 nucleotides agree with TRBD1. V was pared by 3 bases and J by 0 bases, with 6 bases of the junction left unmatched. The germline CDR1 and CDR2 sequences are SGHRS and YFSETQ. The length of the CDR3 is 17 residues. CDR3 nucleotides: TGCGCCAGCAGCTCCGGGACAGGGCTTGCAACTAATGAAAAACTGTTTTTT. It specifies CASSSGTGLATNEKLFF.

This chain links TRBV4-1 with TRBJ2-7; 7 nucleotides align to TRBD2. The CDR3 is 16 amino acids. The junction had 7 bases not matched to a gene; V was cut back by 0 bases and J by 2 bases. Germline V gives CDR1 MGHRA, CDR2 YSYEKL. This chain's CDR3 is CASSQERASGTYEQYF. The CDR3 region has the DNA TGCGCCAGCAGCCAAGAGCGGGCTAGCGGAACCTACGAGCAGTACTTC.

The chain is built from TRBV28 and TRBJ2-5; perhaps TRBD2 as D (7 bases). V was pared by 2 bases and J by 1 base, with 8 bases between. Germline CDR1 reads MDHEN; CDR2 reads SYDVKM. This CDR3 region has 14 residues. The CDR3 nucleotides read TGTGCCAGCAGTTTAGGGGGGGCCCAAGAGACCCAGTACTTC. Translation gives CASSLGGAQETQYF.

The rearrangement links TRBV7-2 to TRBJ1-2, with TRBD1 matching over 7 bases. This CDR3 has 16 residues. Germline V CDR1 and CDR2: SGHTA, FQGNSA. Trimming cost V 7 bases and J 0 bases; bases outside gene matches: 11. In DNA form, the CDR3 reads TGTGCCAGCACCCCGGGGTCGGGACAGACTAACTATGGCTACACCTTC. Protein product: CASTPGSGQTNYGYTF. The variable domain in full, with the rest retrieved from reference TRBV7-2 and TRBJ1-2, is GAGVSQSPSNKVTEKGKDVELRCDPISGHTALYWYRQSLGQGLEFLIYFQGNSAPDKSGLPSDRFSAERTGGSVSTLTIQRTQQEDSAVYLCASTPGSGQTNYGYTFGSGTRLTVV.

Points on this clone: One junction end does not reproduce the germline sequence, and a read error may be involved. This rearrangement joins TRBV7-9 to TRBJ2-7; tentatively, D is TRBD2 (5 bases). The CDR3 is 11 amino acids. Per the germline V gene, CDR1 is SEHNR and CDR2 is FQNEAQ (reference sequence). DNA for the CDR3: TGTGCCAGCGAGACCGGAGAGCGGAAGACCTTC. This encodes CASETGERKTF.

This clone was picked up one time. The rearrangement links TRBV5-4 to TRBJ2-1, with 7 bases aligning to TRBD2. Germline CDR1 SGHNT, CDR2 YYREEE (reference sequence). The CDR3 runs to 16 residues. V gave up 1 base and J gave up 3 bases; unmatched junction bases: 7. The CDR3 region is CASSLSTAGFYNEQFF. CDR3 DNA sequence: TGTGCCAGCAGCTTGAGTACAGCGGGATTCTACAATGAGCAGTTCTTC.

This rearrangement joins TRBV5-6 to TRBJ1-2, with D perhaps matching TRBD1 (6 bases). CDR1 and CDR2 from the germline V gene are SGHDT and YYEEEE. With 4 bases removed from V and 5 bases from J, the gap between germline ends came to 18 bases. CDR3 length: 15 residues. This chain's CDR3 is CASSLGGRPLYGYTF. CDR3 nucleotide sequence: TGTGCCAGCAGCCTGGGGGGGCGGCCCCTTTATGGCTACACCTTC.

The CDR3 nucleotides read TGTGCCAGCAGCCAAGAGGGAAGCGGGGGTTACAATGAGCAGTTCTTC. This codes for CASSQEGSGGYNEQFF. This rearrangement joins TRBV4-2 to TRBJ2-1; 8 nucleotides line up with TRBD2. CDR3 size: 16 residues. Germline V gives CDR1 LGHNA, CDR2 YNFKEQ. V was pared by 0 bases and J by 4 bases, with 5 bases of the junction left unmatched.

The chain recombines TRBV5-4 with TRBJ2-7; a weak D match, TRBD2 (6 bases). The CDR3 length is 11 residues. The V gene's germline CDR1 is SGHNT and CDR2 YYREEE (reference sequence). Trimming cost V 4 bases and J 7 bases, with 9 bases left between them. The CDR3 protein is CASSLGREQYF. The CDR3 coding sequence is TGTGCCAGCAGCCTTGGGAGGGAGCAGTACTTC.

The gene calls are TRBV29-1 and TRBJ2-3; TRBD2 matches at 8 bases. Germline CDR1 and CDR2: SQVTM and ANQGSEA. This CDR3 has 14 amino acids. With 8 bases clipped from V and 3 bases from J, the junction kept 10 bases outside the gene matches. For the CDR3, the DNA is TGCAGCCTGTCCGGGAGGGCCGGGACAGATACGCAGTATTTT. Its translation: CSLSGRAGTDTQYF.

This clone was recorded a few times. This sequence joins TRBV7-3 and TRBJ1-2; the D is unclear. Per the germline V gene, CDR1 is SGHTA and CDR2 is FQGTGA. Trimming removed 2 bases from V and 8 bases from J, with 12 bases in between. The CDR3 spans 13 residues. CDR3 in amino acids: CASSLEPWRGYTF. The CDR3 DNA reads as TGTGCCAGCAGCTTAGAGCCGTGGAGGGGCTACACCTTC.

The rearrangement links TRBV19 to TRBJ2-7; 8 bases are shared with TRBD2. The CDR3 contains 14 residues. The ends lost 3 bases at V and 0 bases at J; junction bases unmatched: 1. The germline gives CDR1 LNHDA, CDR2 SQIVND (reference sequence). CDR3: CASSISGTSYEQYF. In nucleotides, the CDR3 is TGTGCCAGTAGTATTAGCGGGACCTCCTACGAGCAGTACTTC.

The chain has TRBV11-2 and TRBJ1-2; no clear D. The V end was cut by 0 bases, the J end by 8 bases, with 13 bases between. CDR1 and CDR2 (germline): SGHAT, FQNNGV. There are 14 residues in the CDR3. The CDR3 is CASSLDLGGQGYTF. The CDR3 DNA follows: TGTGCCAGCAGCTTAGATCTAGGCGGGCAAGGCTACACCTTC.

The rearrangement uses TRBV19 and TRBJ1-5; D unresolved. Germline V gene data show CDR1 as LNHDA and CDR2 as SQIVND (reference sequence). The V end lost 2 bases, the J end lost 6 bases, and 11 bases lay between the germline ends. This CDR3 comprises 14 residues. The CDR3: CASSIRDIGQPQHF. DNA of the CDR3: TGTGCCAGTAGTATACGAGATATCGGTCAGCCCCAGCATTTT.